A single sample is the source of the 5 T cell receptor beta chains below, sequenced in a study of CD8+ T cells in alopecia areata. Treatment described: oral pan-JAK inhibitor, 5-10 mg twice daily. Extracted from the samples, RNA was reverse transcribed into cDNA to serve as the sequencing template. Some clones are missing from TCRdb's copy, which holds only in-frame ones; the method was immunoSEQ multiplex PCR. The sample has fewer than 250,000 clones, 64% seen once. The starting material was CD4+ T cells sorted from blood, obtained at week 4, from a patient treated with tofacitinib. These receptors all come from a human donor with alopecia areata.

The genes are TRBV27 and TRBJ1-2; the D is unclear. In germline, CDR1 is MNHEY, CDR2 SMNVEV (reference sequence). Trimming shortened V by 2 bases and J by 0 bases, and 13 bases separated the two germline ends. This CDR3 spans 16 amino acids. As DNA, the CDR3 is TGTGCCAGCAGTTTACAGCGACCGCCGGCTAACTATGGCTACACCTTC. Translation gives CASSLQRPPANYGYTF.

This clone showed up just a few times. The V gene is TRBV2, the J gene TRBJ2-3; D is ambiguous. Per the germline V gene, CDR1 is SNHLY and CDR2 is FYNNEI. V was trimmed by 5 bases and J by 4 bases, leaving 7 bases between them. The CDR3 runs to 12 residues. The CDR3 protein is CASSKMADTQYF. DNA for the CDR3: TGTGCCAGCAGTAAGATGGCAGATACGCAGTATTTT.

This chain connects TRBV7-2 to TRBJ2-3; D is perhaps TRBD1 (5 bases). Trimming cost V 4 bases and J 4 bases, with 9 bases left between them. The germline CDR1 and CDR2 sequences are SGHTA and FQGNSA. CDR3 length: 13 amino acids. CDR3 DNA sequence: TGTGCCAGCAGCTCGACAGTCGCAGATACGCAGTATTTT. Translation gives CASSSTVADTQYF.

V is TRBV29-1 and J is TRBJ1-2, with a weak D call TRBD1 (6 bases). Germline CDR1 SQVTM, CDR2 ANQGSEA. V dropped 7 bases and J dropped 5 bases, with 17 bases sitting between them. The CDR3 extends over 13 amino acids. The CDR3 sequence: CSATDPTGYGYTF. DNA for the CDR3: TGCAGCGCGACCGACCCAACAGGGTATGGCTACACCTTC.

The gene calls are TRBV25-1 and TRBJ2-7; 11 bases line up with TRBD1. Germline V gene data show CDR1 as MGHDK and CDR2 as SYGVNS. CDR3 length: 13 residues. The CDR3 nucleotides are TGTGCGAGAACCGGGACAGGGGGTTACGAGCAGTACTTC. This translates into CARTGTGGYEQYF.